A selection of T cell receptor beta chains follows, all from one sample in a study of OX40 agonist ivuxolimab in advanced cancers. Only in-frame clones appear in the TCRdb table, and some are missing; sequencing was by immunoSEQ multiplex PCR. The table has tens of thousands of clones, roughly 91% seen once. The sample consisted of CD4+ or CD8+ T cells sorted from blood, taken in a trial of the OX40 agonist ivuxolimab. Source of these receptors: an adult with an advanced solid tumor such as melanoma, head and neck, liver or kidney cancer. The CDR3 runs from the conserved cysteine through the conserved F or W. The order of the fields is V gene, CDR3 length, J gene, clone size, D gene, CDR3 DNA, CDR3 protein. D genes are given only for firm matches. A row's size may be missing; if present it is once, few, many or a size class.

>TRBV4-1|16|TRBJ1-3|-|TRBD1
TGCGCCAGCAGCCAAGCCAGGACAGGGGACAGAAACACCATATATTTT
CASSQARTGDRNTIYF
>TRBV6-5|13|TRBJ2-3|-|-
TGTGCCAGCAGTGAAAGGGACGGGGATACGCAGTATTTT
CASSERDGDTQYF
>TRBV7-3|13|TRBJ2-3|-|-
TGTGCCAGCAGCTTTACATCCGCAGATACGCAGTATTTT
CASSFTSADTQYF
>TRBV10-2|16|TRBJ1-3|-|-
TGCGCCAGCAGTGGATTACAGGTCAGCTCTGGAAACACCATATATTTT
CASSGLQVSSGNTIYF
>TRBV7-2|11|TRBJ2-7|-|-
TGTGCCAGCAGCTTATGGACCGAGCAGTACTTC
CASSLWTEQYF
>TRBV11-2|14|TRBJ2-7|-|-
TGTGCCAGCAGCCCCCGACAGGCCCCCTGGGAGCAGTACTTC
CASSPRQAPWEQYF
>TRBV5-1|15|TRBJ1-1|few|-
TGCGCCAGCAGCTTGGCGGGGGTCAGGGACACTGAAGCTTTCTTT
CASSLAGVRDTEAFF
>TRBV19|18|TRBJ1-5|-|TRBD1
TGTGCCAGTAGTATAGGGTTCGCCCGACAGGGCGCCAATCAGCCCCAGCATTTT
CASSIGFARQGANQPQHF
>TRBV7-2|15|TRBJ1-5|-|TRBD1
TGTGCCAGCAGCTTAGCGTCAGGGGGGGTTCCGCCCCAGCATTTT
CASSLASGGVPPQHF
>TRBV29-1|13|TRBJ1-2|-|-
TGCAGCGTTGCGGGCAGGGGTGGCTATGGCTACACCTTC
CSVAGRGGYGYTF